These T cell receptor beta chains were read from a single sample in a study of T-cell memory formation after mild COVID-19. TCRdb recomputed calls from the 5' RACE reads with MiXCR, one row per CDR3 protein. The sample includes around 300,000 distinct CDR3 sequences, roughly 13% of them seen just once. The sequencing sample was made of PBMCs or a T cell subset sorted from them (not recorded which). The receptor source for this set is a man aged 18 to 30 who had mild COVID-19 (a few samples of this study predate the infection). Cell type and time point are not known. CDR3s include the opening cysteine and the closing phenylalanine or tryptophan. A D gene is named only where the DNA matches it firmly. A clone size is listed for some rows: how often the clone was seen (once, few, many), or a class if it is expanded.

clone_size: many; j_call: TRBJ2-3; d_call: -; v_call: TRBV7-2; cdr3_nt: TGTGCCAGCAGCTTAGACTACACAGATACGCAGTATTTT; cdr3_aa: CASSLDYTDTQYF
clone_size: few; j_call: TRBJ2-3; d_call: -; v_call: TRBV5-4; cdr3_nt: TGTGCCAGCAGCTTCAGGGGAGGACCAGATACGCAGTATTTT; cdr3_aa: CASSFRGGPDTQYF
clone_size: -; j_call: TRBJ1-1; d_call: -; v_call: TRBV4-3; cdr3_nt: TGCGCCAGCAGCCAAGATTGGACCCTGGGTACTGAAGCTTTCTTT; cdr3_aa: CASSQDWTLGTEAFF
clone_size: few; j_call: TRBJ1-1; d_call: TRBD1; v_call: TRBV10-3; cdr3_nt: TGTGCCATCAGGAGGACAGGGGGAAGCACTGAAGCTTTCTTT; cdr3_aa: CAIRRTGGSTEAFF
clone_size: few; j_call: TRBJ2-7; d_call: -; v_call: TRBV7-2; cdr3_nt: TGTGCCAGCAGCCCTTGGACGGGGACCTACGAGCAGTACTTC; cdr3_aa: CASSPWTGTYEQYF
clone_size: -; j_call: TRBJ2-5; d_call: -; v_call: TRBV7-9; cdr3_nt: TGTGCCAGCAGCTTAGAGGCAGGTCGACAAGAGACCCAGTACTTC; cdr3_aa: CASSLEAGRQETQYF
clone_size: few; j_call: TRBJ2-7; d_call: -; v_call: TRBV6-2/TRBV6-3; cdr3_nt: TGTGCCAGCAGTTACTCGAGCCTTTACTACGAGCAGTACTTC; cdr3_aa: CASSYSSLYYEQYF
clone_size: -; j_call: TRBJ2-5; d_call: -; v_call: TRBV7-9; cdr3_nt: TGTGCCAGCAGCTTCCGGCGGTCCCCAGAGACCCAGTACTTC; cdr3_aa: CASSFRRSPETQYF
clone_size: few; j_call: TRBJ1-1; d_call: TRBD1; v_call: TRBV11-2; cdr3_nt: TGTGCCAGCAGCTTAGTAATGGGACAGCCGAACACTGAAGCTTTCTTT; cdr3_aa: CASSLVMGQPNTEAFF
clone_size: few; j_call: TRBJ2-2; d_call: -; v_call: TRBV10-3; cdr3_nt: TGTGCCATGTCCCAGGAACCGAACACCGGGGAGCTGTTTTTT; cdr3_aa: CAMSQEPNTGELFF
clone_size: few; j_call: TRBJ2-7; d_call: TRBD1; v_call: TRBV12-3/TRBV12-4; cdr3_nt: TGTGCCAGCAGCCAGACAGGGGGAAGACCGGGGGAGCAGTACTTC; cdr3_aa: CASSQTGGRPGEQYF
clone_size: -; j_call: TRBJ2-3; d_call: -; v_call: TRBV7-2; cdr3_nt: TGTGCCAGCAGCAAAGTGGCCGGGGGCACAGATACGCAGTATTTT; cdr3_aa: CASSKVAGGTDTQYF
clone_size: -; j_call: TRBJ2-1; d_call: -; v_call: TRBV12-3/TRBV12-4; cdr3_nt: TGTGCCAGCAGAGTAGAGGGGGGTCTCTACAATGAGCAGTTCTTC; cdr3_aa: CASRVEGGLYNEQFF
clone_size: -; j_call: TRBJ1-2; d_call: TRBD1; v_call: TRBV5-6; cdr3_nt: TGTGCCAGCAGCTGGGACAGGGCGATGAGCTATGGCTACACCTTC; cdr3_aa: CASSWDRAMSYGYTF
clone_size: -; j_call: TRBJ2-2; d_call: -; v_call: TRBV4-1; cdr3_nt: TGCGCCAGCAGCCAACTTCAGGGGAGCACCGGGGAGCTGTTTTTT; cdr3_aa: CASSQLQGSTGELFF
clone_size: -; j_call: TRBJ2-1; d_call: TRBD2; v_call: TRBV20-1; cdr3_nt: TGCAGTGCTTACCTAGCGGGGTCCAACAATGAGCAGTTCTTC; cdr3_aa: CSAYLAGSNNEQFF
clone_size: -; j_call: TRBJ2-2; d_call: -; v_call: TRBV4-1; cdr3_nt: TGCGCCAGCAGCCGCAGTCCTGGGGACACCGGGGAGCTGTTTTTT; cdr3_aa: CASSRSPGDTGELFF
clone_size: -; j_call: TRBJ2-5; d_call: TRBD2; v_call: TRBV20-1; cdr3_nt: TGCAGTGCTAGAGATCCCGGGGGGGCTGGAGAGACCCAGTACTTC; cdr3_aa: CSARDPGGAGETQYF
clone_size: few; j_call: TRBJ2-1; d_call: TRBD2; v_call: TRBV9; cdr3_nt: TGTGCCAGCAGCTGGGGGTCGGGTGGGACTAGGAAGTTGGAGCAGTTCTTC; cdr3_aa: CASSWGSGGTRKLEQFF
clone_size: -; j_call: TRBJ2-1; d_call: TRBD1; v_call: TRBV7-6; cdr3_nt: TGTGCCAGCAGTCATCCAGACCGGGACAGGGTCAATGAGCAGTTCTTC; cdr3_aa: CASSHPDRDRVNEQFF
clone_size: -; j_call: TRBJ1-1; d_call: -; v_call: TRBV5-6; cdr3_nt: TGTGCCAGCAGCTTGGTCTCCGGGGAAGCTTTCTTT; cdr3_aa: CASSLVSGEAFF
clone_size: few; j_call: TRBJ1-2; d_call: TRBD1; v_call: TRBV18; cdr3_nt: TGTGCCAGCTCACCTTCTCGACAGGGAGGCTATGGCTACACCTTC; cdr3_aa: CASSPSRQGGYGYTF
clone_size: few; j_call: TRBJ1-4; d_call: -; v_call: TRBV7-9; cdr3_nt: TGTGCCAGCAGCTTAGCGCTAGGGGACGTGCGAGAAAAACTGTTTTTT; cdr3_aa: CASSLALGDVREKLFF
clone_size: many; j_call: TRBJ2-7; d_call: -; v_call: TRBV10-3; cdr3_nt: TGTGCCATCAGCGTAGGGGACTCCTACGAGCAGTACTTC; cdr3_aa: CAISVGDSYEQYF
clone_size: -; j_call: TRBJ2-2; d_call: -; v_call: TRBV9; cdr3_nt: TGTGCCAGCAGCGTAATGAAGAACACCGGGGAGCTGTTTTTT; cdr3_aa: CASSVMKNTGELFF
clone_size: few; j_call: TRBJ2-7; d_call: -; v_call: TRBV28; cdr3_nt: TGTGCCAGCAGTGCCCTCCCCTACGAGCAGTACTTC; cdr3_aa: CASSALPYEQYF
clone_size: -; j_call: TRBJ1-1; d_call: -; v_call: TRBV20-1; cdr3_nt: TGCAGTGCTAGAGATAATTTCTTT; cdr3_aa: CSARDNFF
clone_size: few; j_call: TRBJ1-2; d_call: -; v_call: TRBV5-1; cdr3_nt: TGCGCCAGCAGCCCGACGTCAGGTGAATATGGCTACACCTTC; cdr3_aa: CASSPTSGEYGYTF